One sample yielded the 27 T cell receptor beta chains listed below, sequenced in a study of T cells in Graves' hyperthyroidism and ophthalmopathy. Amplification of TCR beta CDR3 regions was performed using RNA transcripts as template. Initially, a first-round RT-PCR of the TCR CDR3 employed the HTBI primer set. TCRdb redid the calling of the multiplex PCR reads with MiXCR, one entry per CDR3 protein. The table lists 500,000 to 600,000 distinct CDR3 sequences, around 46% of them singletons. Sequencing was performed on peripheral blood or thyroid tissue (not recorded which). Every receptor here comes from an adult woman with Graves' disease, either hyperthyroidism or ophthalmopathy (not recorded which).

The chain employs TRBV12-3 or TRBV12-4 and TRBJ1-2; TRBD1 matches at 7 bases. The CDR3 sequence is 16 residues long. Trimming at V came to 3 bases and at J to 5 bases, leaving 12 bases not matched to a gene. CDR3 residues: CASSLVTGTAPYGYTF. In DNA form, the CDR3 reads TGTGCCAGCAGTTTGGTAACCGGGACAGCGCCATATGGCTACACCTTC.

The chain carries TRBV29-1 and TRBJ1-2; 7 bases map to TRBD1. With V trimmed by 4 bases and J by 7 bases, 3 bases remained unmatched. This CDR3 has 11 residues. Per the germline V gene, CDR1 is SQVTM and CDR2 is ANQGSEA. CDR3 nucleotides: TGCAGCGTTGGAGACAGGGCTGGCTACACCTTC. Amino acid sequence: CSVGDRAGYTF. The entire variable domain, with the rest obtained from reference TRBV29-1 and TRBJ1-2, is as follows: SAVISQKPSRDICQRGTSLTIQCQVDSQVTMMFWYRQQPGQSLTLIATANQGSEATYESGFVIDKFPISRPNLTFSTLTVSNMSPEDSSIYLCSVGDRAGYTFGSGTRLTVV.

The chain carries TRBV9 and TRBJ1-1, with D uncertain. CDR1 is SGDLS, CDR2 YYNGEE, per germline. CDR3 size: 14 residues. Trimming took 1 base from V and 8 from J, leaving 15 bases between them. The CDR3: CASSVRGLAGEAFF. In nucleotides, the CDR3 is TGTGCCAGCAGCGTAAGAGGACTAGCGGGAGAAGCTTTCTTT. Complete variable domain (other parts from reference TRBV9 and TRBJ1-1): DSGVTQTPKHLITATGQRVTLRCSPRSGDLSVYWYQQSLDQGLQFLIQYYNGEERAKGNILERFSAQQFPDLHSELNLSSLELGDSALYFCASSVRGLAGEAFFGQGTRLTVV.

The gene calls are TRBV7-2 and TRBJ1-2; 9 bases line up with TRBD1. The germline V gene has CDR1 SGHTA and CDR2 FQGNSA. The length of the CDR3 is 15 residues. After removal of 4 bases from V and 3 bases from J, the junction contained 6 bases not matched to a gene. CDR3 bases: TGTGCCAGCAGCTGGGGGACAGGGACGGACTATGGCTACACCTTC. This sequence encodes CASSWGTGTDYGYTF.

This clonotype was counted ten times or more. This chain uses TRBV7-9 with TRBJ1-3; 7 bases map to TRBD1. The germline CDR1 and CDR2 sequences are SEHNR and FQNEAQ (reference sequence). This CDR3 has 14 residues. V was clipped by 8 bases and J by 8 bases; unmatched bases: 12. CDR3 nucleotides: TGTGCCAGCGCCGACAGGGAGACCCGGGACACCATATATTTT. Translating gives CASADRETRDTIYF.

The J gene is TRBJ2-5, the V gene TRBV29-1, with 8 bases aligning to TRBD1. The CDR3 loop spans 15 amino acids. Germline V gene sequence: CDR1 SQVTM, CDR2 ANQGSEA. Losses at the gene ends were 3 bases for V and 5 bases for J; bases not matched to a gene: 11. The CDR3 spells CSVDLQGALMETQYF. Written as DNA, the CDR3 is TGCAGCGTTGACCTTCAGGGGGCCCTGATGGAGACCCAGTACTTC.

The V and J genes are TRBV11-2 and TRBJ2-5; 7 bases align to TRBD1. V lost 6 bases and J lost 2; bases outside the gene matches: 9. CDR1 and CDR2 (germline): SGHAT, FQNNGV. CDR3 length: 15 amino acids. The CDR3 DNA sequence: TGTGCCAGCAGTGCTAGGGGGCACGGACAAGAGACCCAGTACTTC. Translation: CASSARGHGQETQYF.

The gene calls are TRBV20-1 and TRBJ2-7; D ambiguous. The CDR3 is 13 amino acids. Per the germline V gene, CDR1 is DFQATT and CDR2 is SNEGSKA (reference sequence). With 1 base removed from V and 7 bases from J, the gap between germline ends came to 14 bases. The CDR3: CSARVPNTGEQYF. Written as DNA, the CDR3 is TGCAGTGCTAGAGTACCGAACACCGGGGAGCAGTACTTC.

The CDR3 DNA reads as TGTGCCAGCAGCTTGCAGGGTAGGAGGAACACTGAAGCTTTCTTT. It specifies CASSLQGRRNTEAFF. V gene TRBV7-9 combines with J gene TRBJ2-2; TRBD1 might be the D (5 bases). The end of the DNA fits TRBJ1-1 better, so the J call may be wrong. This CDR3 region has 15 residues. The germline V gene has CDR1 SEHNR and CDR2 FQNEAQ (reference sequence).

V gene TRBV29-1 combines with J gene TRBJ1-2, with TRBD1 as a possible D gene (5 bases). V was trimmed by 8 bases and J by 4 bases, leaving 14 bases between them. CDR1 SQVTM and CDR2 ANQGSEA come from the germline V gene. This CDR3 has 12 residues. The chain's CDR3 is CSTGPLGYGYTF. DNA for the CDR3: TGCAGCACGGGACCGCTTGGCTATGGCTACACCTTC. Combining the CDR3 with reference TRBV29-1 and TRBJ1-2 gives the whole variable domain SAVISQKPSRDICQRGTSLTIQCQVDSQVTMMFWYRQQPGQSLTLIATANQGSEATYESGFVIDKFPISRPNLTFSTLTVSNMSPEDSSIYLCSTGPLGYGYTFGSGTRLTVV.

This clonotype was counted many times. V and J are TRBV24-1 and TRBJ2-2; 7 bases line up with TRBD1. Unmatched junction bases numbered 14, after V lost 3 bases and J lost 5 bases. This CDR3 spans 18 amino acids. Germline loops: CDR1 KGHDR, CDR2 SFDVKD. This CDR3 is CATSDLPTDRAETGELFF. The CDR3 bases are TGTGCCACCAGTGATCTCCCGACCGACAGGGCCGAAACCGGGGAGCTGTTTTTT.

The sample holds many counts of this clonotype. The rearrangement joins TRBV7-9 to TRBJ2-7; 12 bases map to TRBD1. CDR1 and CDR2 (germline): SEHNR, FQNEAQ (reference sequence). The V and J ends lost 2 bases and 6 bases, in that order; junction bases with no gene match: 8. CDR3 length equals 16 residues. The CDR3 sequence: CASSLRGGQGAGEQYF. DNA for the CDR3: TGTGCCAGCAGCTTAAGAGGGGGACAGGGGGCAGGCGAGCAGTACTTC.

The rearrangement links TRBV6-1 to TRBJ2-7; a weak D match, TRBD1 (5 bases). The length of the CDR3 is 16 residues. Germline-derived CDR1 and CDR2 are MNHNS and SASEGT. V lost 5 bases and J 2 bases, leaving 19 bases between the germline ends. The CDR3, as DNA: TGTGCCAGCAGTTCCCTAGGACAAGTGCTTACCTACGAGCAGTACTTC. This translates into CASSSLGQVLTYEQYF.

This chain connects TRBV14 to TRBJ1-1, with D unresolved. V was cut by 2 bases and J by 7 bases, with 11 bases left in between. This CDR3 contains 13 residues. Germline V gene sequence: CDR1 SGHDN, CDR2 FVKESK. CDR3 region: CASSQPDKSEAFF. CDR3 in DNA: TGTGCCAGCAGCCAACCCGACAAAAGTGAAGCTTTCTTT.

This clonotype appeared many times. The genes are TRBV19 and TRBJ2-7; 9 bases match TRBD1. The germline CDR1 and CDR2 sequences are LNHDA and SQIVND (reference sequence). This CDR3 region has 14 residues. Trimming cost V 5 bases and J 6 bases; bases outside gene matches: 8. The CDR3 coding sequence is TGTGCCAGTAGTCTTTGGACAGGGGAGTTCGAGCAGTACTTC. It translates to CASSLWTGEFEQYF. The whole variable domain, filled in from reference TRBV19 and TRBJ2-7, reads DGGITQSPKYLFRKEGQNVTLSCEQNLNHDAMYWYRQDPGQGLRLIYYSQIVNDFQKGDIAEGYSVSREKKESFPLTVTSAQKNPTAFYLCASSLWTGEFEQYFGPGTRLTVT.

V is TRBV30 and J is TRBJ1-3; the D is unclear. The CDR3 spans 12 residues. Germline loops: CDR1 GTSNPN, CDR2 SVGIG (reference sequence). V was cut by 2 bases and J by 0 bases, with 2 bases left in between. Here the CDR3 DNA reads TGTGCCTGGAGTCTCTCTGGAAACACCATATATTTT. This encodes CAWSLSGNTIYF.

This clonotype was seen a handful of times. A junction boundary mismatches the germline segment, possibly from a read error. The J gene is TRBJ1-5, the V gene TRBV20-1, with TRBD1 as a possible D gene (6 bases). CDR1 and CDR2 (germline): DFQATT, SNEGSKA (reference sequence). The CDR3 is 16 amino acids. This chain's CDR3 is CSARGRGGSGNQPQHF. The CDR3 bases are TGCAGTGCCAGAGGGAGGGGGGGTAGCGGCAATCAGCCCCAGCATTTT.

This clonotype was counted ten times or more. The chain has TRBV20-1 and TRBJ1-1; a possible D gene is TRBD1 (5 bases). The CDR3 covers 12 residues. CDR1 is DFQATT, CDR2 SNEGSKA, per germline (reference sequence). The ends were cut back, 2 bases at V and 12 bases at J, with 16 bases in the middle. The CDR3 region is CSARFARAYTFF. CDR3 in DNA: TGCAGTGCTAGATTTGCCAGGGCATATACTTTCTTT.

The genes are TRBV4-2 and TRBJ2-5, with 7 nucleotides matching TRBD2. This CDR3 contains 18 residues. J lost 3 bases, V lost 4 bases, and 17 bases had no gene match. The germline V gene has CDR1 LGHNA and CDR2 YNFKEQ. CDR3 amino acids: CASSPWGGSGPMEETQYF. CDR3 DNA sequence: TGTGCCAGCAGCCCCTGGGGGGGGTCGGGACCGATGGAAGAGACCCAGTACTTC.

A few counts support this clonotype. The V call is TRBV28, the J call TRBJ1-5, with TRBD1 identical over 7 bases. CDR3 length equals 15 residues. Per germline, CDR1 MDHEN and CDR2 SYDVKM. V was pared by 5 bases and J by 7 bases, with 11 bases of the junction left unmatched. This CDR3 is CASSPSDRVEQPQHF. CDR3 DNA: TGTGCCAGCAGTCCATCTGACAGGGTGGAGCAGCCCCAGCATTTT.

This clonotype was detected many times. The chain joins TRBV19 to TRBJ1-5, with D uncertain. Germline CDR1 is LNHDA and CDR2 is SQIVND (reference sequence). The V end lost 3 bases, the J end lost 5 bases, and 11 bases lay between the germline ends. The CDR3 extends over 14 amino acids. As DNA, the CDR3 is TGTGCCAGTAGTATGAACTCGGGGTATCAGCCCCAGCATTTT. Translating it yields CASSMNSGYQPQHF.

A few counts support this clonotype. The rearrangement joins TRBV30 to TRBJ2-7; D remains ambiguous. The V and J ends lost 3 bases and 0 bases respectively, with 12 bases between them. This CDR3 region has 14 residues. Germline V gene sequence: CDR1 GTSNPN, CDR2 SVGIG (reference sequence). The DNA for the CDR3 is TGTGCCTGGAGGGACGGTTTTAGCTCCTACGAGCAGTACTTC. As protein: CAWRDGFSSYEQYF.

The chain combines TRBV7-3 with TRBJ2-5; D may match TRBD1 or TRBD2 (5 bases each). Trimming shortened V by 3 bases and J by 3 bases, and 20 bases separated the two germline ends. Germline values: CDR1 SGHTA, CDR2 FQGTGA. CDR3 length equals 17 residues. The CDR3 loop reads CASSFIRGARYEETQYF. The CDR3 DNA follows: TGTGCCAGCAGCTTTATAAGAGGGGCTAGGTATGAAGAGACCCAGTACTTC.

The CDR3 coding sequence is TGTGCCAGCAGTTCAGGGACTAGCTTTTATCTACCGCCCGGGGAGCTGTTTTTT. Translation gives CASSSGTSFYLPPGELFF. The chain recombines TRBV25-1 with TRBJ2-2; TRBD2 matches at 9 bases. The germline gives CDR1 MGHDK, CDR2 SYGVNS. This CDR3 region has 18 residues. V trimming: 5 bases; J trimming: 6 bases; junction bases outside the gene matches: 16.

This clonotype was detected ten times or more. The chain has TRBV3-1 and TRBJ1-1, with TRBD1 matching 8 bases. Unmatched junction bases numbered 4, after V lost 0 bases and J lost 10 bases. This CDR3 is 13 amino acids long. Germline V gives CDR1 LGHDT, CDR2 YNNKEL (reference sequence). CDR3 in DNA: TGTGCCAGCAGCCAAGATCGGGACAGGACAGCTTTCTTT. It translates to CASSQDRDRTAFF.

Ten or more counts support this clonotype. The chain couples TRBV11-2 to TRBJ1-2; D unclear. The V and J ends lost 5 bases and 5 bases respectively, with 18 bases between them. Germline V CDR1 and CDR2: SGHAT, FQNNGV. There are 15 residues in the CDR3. The CDR3 coding sequence is TGTGCCAGCAGCATAAACGACCGGGCAGTATATGGCTACACCTTC. Protein: CASSINDRAVYGYTF. Combining the CDR3 with reference TRBV11-2 and TRBJ1-2 gives the whole variable domain EAGVAQSPRYKIIEKRQSVAFWCNPISGHATLYWYQQILGQGPKLLIQFQNNGVVDDSQLPKDRFSAERLKGVDSTLKIQPAKLEDSAVYLCASSINDRAVYGYTFGSGTRLTVV.

This CDR3 reads CASSPQGYRATETQYF. CDR3 nucleotides: TGTGCCAGCAGCCCCCAGGGGTACAGGGCCACGGAGACCCAGTACTTC. This chain uses TRBV7-2 with TRBJ2-5; possible D gene TRBD1, 6 bases. Germline V gives CDR1 SGHTA, CDR2 FQGNSA. With 5 bases removed from V and 5 bases from J, the gap between germline ends came to 21 bases. This CDR3 spans 16 amino acids.